These 32 T cell receptor beta chains were all obtained from the same sample, sequenced in a study of T-cell memory formation after mild COVID-19. TCRdb itself ran the 5' RACE reads through MiXCR, one entry per CDR3 protein. The sample shows roughly 130,000 distinct CDR3 sequences, 16% of them seen only once. The sample taken for sequencing was PBMCs or a T cell subset sorted from them (not recorded which). The receptors come from an adult woman who had mild COVID-19 (a few samples of this study predate the infection). Cell type and time point are not known.

This clonotype was counted a few times. The V and J genes are TRBV12-3 or TRBV12-4 and TRBJ1-1, with 10 bases matching TRBD1. This CDR3 contains 14 residues. The J segment lost 4 bases and the V segment lost 3 bases, leaving 2 bases of the junction unmatched. CDR3: CASSFGDRGTEAFF. The CDR3 coding sequence is TGTGCCAGCAGTTTCGGGGACAGGGGCACTGAAGCTTTCTTT.

J is TRBJ2-7 and V is TRBV29-1; D possibly corresponds to TRBD1 (5 bases). The V end was cut by 4 bases, the J end by 0 bases, with 10 bases between. The CDR3 has 13 residues. Germline-derived CDR1 and CDR2 are SQVTM and ANQGSEA. The CDR3 coding sequence is TGCAGCGTTGGGACACCAAGCTCCTACGAGCAGTACTTC. It codes for CSVGTPSSYEQYF.

The chain employs TRBV5-5 and TRBJ2-7; 8 nucleotides line up with TRBD1. This CDR3 comprises 16 residues. Trimming cost V 1 base and J 13 bases; bases outside gene matches: 19. The germline V gene has CDR1 SGHKS and CDR2 YYEKEE (reference sequence). The CDR3 loop reads CASSLSSDRGAQQTYF. CDR3 sequence (DNA): TGTGCCAGCAGCTTGTCGTCCGACAGGGGCGCCCAACAGACCTACTTC. The full variable domain, its missing parts supplied by reference TRBV5-5 and TRBJ2-7, is DAGVTQSPTHLIKTRGQQVTLRCSPISGHKSVSWYQQVLGQGPQFIFQYYEKEERGRGNFPDRFSARQFPNYSSELNVNALLLGDSALYLCASSLSSDRGAQQTYFGPGTRLTVT.

This clonotype was seen many times. This chain links TRBV11-1 with TRBJ2-4; D is possibly TRBD1 (5 bases). The length of the CDR3 is 17 residues. Looked up from germline, CDR1 is SGHAT and CDR2 is FQDESV (reference sequence). The V end lost 3 bases, the J end lost 0 bases, and 15 bases lay between the germline ends. In nucleotides, the CDR3 is TGTGCCAGCAGCTTTTCGAGACAGTCCAAAGCCAAAAACATTCAGTACTTC. It codes for CASSFSRQSKAKNIQYF.

V is TRBV29-1 and J is TRBJ2-3; D remains ambiguous. V was clipped by 6 bases and J by 2 bases, with 12 bases between them. CDR1 and CDR2 (germline): SQVTM, ANQGSEA. The CDR3 covers 13 residues. CDR3 region: CSVASRNTDTQYF. The CDR3 DNA is TGCAGCGTCGCGTCCCGTAACACAGATACGCAGTATTTT.

DNA of the CDR3: TGTGCCAGCAGCTTGGGGACAGGACCTAACTATGGCTACACCTTC. It specifies CASSLGTGPNYGYTF. This chain links TRBV7-6 with TRBJ1-2; TRBD1 agrees at 8 bases. Looked up from germline, CDR1 is SGHVS and CDR2 is FNYEAQ. Germline trimming cut 3 bases from V and 0 bases from J; bases unmatched to any gene: 3. This CDR3 comprises 15 residues.

This clonotype has only a few counts. The V gene is TRBV29-1, the J gene TRBJ2-1, with 8 bases matching TRBD2. CDR1 is SQVTM, CDR2 ANQGSEA, per germline. J gave up 12 bases and V 5 bases, and 9 bases lay outside the gene matches. This CDR3 spans 12 amino acids. The CDR3 nucleotides read TGCAGCGTTCGTAGCGGGACCCTTGGGCAGTTCTTC. Translated, it gives CSVRSGTLGQFF.

The chain's CDR3 is CASSLVSGGLYNEQFF. For the CDR3, the DNA is TGCGCCAGCAGCTTGGTATCAGGGGGCCTCTACAATGAGCAGTTCTTC. V is TRBV5-1 and J is TRBJ2-1, with 8 positions matching TRBD1. V was pared by 0 bases and J by 3 bases, with 5 bases of the junction left unmatched. CDR3 size: 16 residues. Germline lookup yields CDR1 SGHRS and CDR2 YFSETQ.

The chain carries TRBV5-1 and TRBJ2-5; D may be TRBD1 (6 bases). Trimming cost V 4 bases and J 2 bases, with 9 bases left between them. CDR3 length: 13 amino acids. CDR1 is SGHRS, CDR2 YFSETQ, per germline. CDR3 protein: CASSVDSQETQYF. The CDR3 bases are TGCGCCAGCAGCGTGGACAGTCAAGAGACCCAGTACTTC.

The gene calls are TRBV20-1 and TRBJ1-4; 9 nucleotides align to TRBD1. From germline, CDR1 is DFQATT and CDR2 SNEGSKA (reference sequence). This CDR3 is built from 13 residues. V dropped 4 bases and J dropped 8; count of bases not matched to a gene: 5. The CDR3 protein is CSATGTGYEKLFF. CDR3 sequence (DNA): TGCAGTGCTACCGGGACAGGGTACGAAAAACTGTTTTTT.

V usage is TRBV11-2 and J usage is TRBJ2-4, with 7 bases matching TRBD1. V was clipped by 3 bases and J by 0 bases; unmatched bases: 8. Germline V lookup: CDR1 SGHAT, CDR2 FQNNGV. The CDR3 runs 17 residues. In DNA form, the CDR3 reads TGTGCCAGCAGCTTGAGGGACAGAAACCTAGCCAAAAACATTCAGTACTTC. As protein: CASSLRDRNLAKNIQYF.

This clonotype was found a few times. V and J are TRBV6-2 or TRBV6-3 and TRBJ2-3; TRBD2 matches 11 bases. The CDR3 totals 17 residues. The ends lost 4 bases at V and 4 bases at J; junction bases unmatched: 10. Germline CDR1 reads MNHEY; CDR2 reads SVGEGT. This chain's CDR3 is CASSSPRLAGSPDTQYF. The CDR3 DNA is TGTGCCAGCAGTTCCCCTCGACTAGCGGGAAGTCCAGATACGCAGTATTTT.

The chain uses TRBV12-3 or TRBV12-4 and TRBJ1-1; D unresolved. Trimming cost V 3 bases and J 2 bases, with 7 bases left between them. The length of the CDR3 is 13 residues. The chain's CDR3 is CASSFESNTEAFF. The CDR3 bases are TGTGCCAGCAGTTTCGAGTCAAACACTGAAGCTTTCTTT.

The table lists this clonotype with many counts. The chain combines TRBV12-3 or TRBV12-4 with TRBJ2-5; 7 bases agree with TRBD1. The CDR3 has 14 residues. The trim removed 5 bases at V and 1 base at J, leaving 4 bases unmatched. CDR3 bases: TGTGCCAGCAGTGGACAGGAGACCCAAGAGACCCAGTACTTC. It yields the protein CASSGQETQETQYF.

This chain uses TRBV29-1 with TRBJ2-2; 7 bases are shared with TRBD1. V gave up 5 bases and J gave up 5 bases; unmatched junction bases: 11. Germline loops: CDR1 SQVTM, CDR2 ANQGSEA. The CDR3 has 15 residues. Here the CDR3 reads CSVKQPGQRTGELFF. DNA of the CDR3: TGCAGCGTTAAACAACCGGGACAGAGGACCGGGGAGCTGTTTTTT.

This clonotype was detected a few times. This chain connects TRBV14 to TRBJ2-7, with D possibly matching TRBD1 (6 bases). The V and J ends lost 2 bases and 0 bases respectively, with 17 bases between them. CDR1 is SGHDN and CDR2 is FVKESK in the germline V gene. The CDR3 extends over 17 amino acids. The CDR3 DNA reads as TGTGCCAGCAGCCAATTCCCTCCCGGGACACGCTCCTACGAGCAGTACTTC. Its protein product is CASSQFPPGTRSYEQYF.

This clonotype turned up a few times. V is TRBV6-1 and J is TRBJ1-2; no definite D call. This CDR3 has 14 residues. Germline V gene sequence: CDR1 MNHNS, CDR2 SASEGT. V was pared by 1 base and J by 4 bases, with 10 bases between. This CDR3 is CASSEDGNGYGYTF. The CDR3 DNA reads TGTGCCAGCAGTGAAGACGGGAATGGCTATGGCTACACCTTC.

This clonotype appeared a few times. V and J are TRBV5-6 and TRBJ2-7, with a possible D match to TRBD2 (5 bases). The CDR3 runs to 15 residues. Trimming left V 2 bases short and J 3 bases short, with 15 bases between. From germline, CDR1 is SGHDT and CDR2 YYEEEE. The DNA of the CDR3 is TGTGCCAGCAGCTTCCGCCCATCGGGGAGCTACGAGCAGTACTTC. Translation: CASSFRPSGSYEQYF.

This clonotype was observed many times. The chain is built from TRBV5-1 and TRBJ2-2; D unclear. The length of the CDR3 is 13 residues. Germline values: CDR1 SGHRS, CDR2 YFSETQ. The V gene lost 0 bases and the J gene lost 2 bases, with 2 bases spanning the gap. In DNA, the CDR3 is TGCGCCAGCAGCTTGGGTAACACCGGGGAGCTGTTTTTT. Encoded protein: CASSLGNTGELFF.

CDR3 DNA: TGCGCCAGCAGCTGGGCAGGGGGCGAAGGCGAGCAGTACTTC. The encoded protein is CASSWAGGEGEQYF. V gene TRBV5-1 combines with J gene TRBJ2-7; TRBD1 matches at 8 bases. Germline CDR1 SGHRS, CDR2 YFSETQ. The V gene end was trimmed by 3 bases and the J gene end by 6 bases; junction bases not matched to a gene: 8. The CDR3 has 14 amino acids. Full variable domain (outside the CDR3, taken from reference TRBV5-1 and TRBJ2-7): KAGVTQTPRYLIKTRGQQVTLSCSPISGHRSVSWYQQTPGQGLQFLFEYFSETQRNKGNFPGRFSGRQFSNSRSEMNVSTLELGDSALYLCASSWAGGEGEQYFGPGTRLTVT.

In nucleotides, the CDR3 is TGTGCCAGCAGCTCACCGGGACTAGCGGGGGGGCGCTCCTACAATGAGCAGTTCTTC. The encoded protein is CASSSPGLAGGRSYNEQFF. The chain is built from TRBV6-2 or TRBV6-3 and TRBJ2-1, with TRBD2 identical over 16 bases. This CDR3 has 19 amino acids. After removal of 6 bases from V and 0 bases from J, the junction contained 8 bases not matched to a gene. Germline V gives CDR1 MNHEY, CDR2 SVGEGT.

The V call is TRBV24-1, the J call TRBJ2-3; 7 positions match TRBD1. Germline V gene lookup returns CDR1 KGHDR and CDR2 SFDVKD. This CDR3 is built from 14 residues. Germline trimming cut 1 base from V and 4 bases from J; bases unmatched to any gene: 1. The CDR3 region is CATSDFQGADTQYF. The CDR3 coding sequence is TGTGCCACCAGTGATTTTCAGGGGGCAGATACGCAGTATTTT.

The chain uses TRBV20-1 and TRBJ2-3; D is possibly TRBD1 (5 bases). There are 12 residues in the CDR3. The germline V and J ends were trimmed by 1 base and 4 bases, with 6 bases remaining between them. Germline V CDR1 and CDR2: DFQATT, SNEGSKA (reference sequence). The CDR3 loop reads CSARVGADTQYF. CDR3 bases: TGCAGTGCTAGAGTAGGGGCAGATACGCAGTATTTT.

This chain connects TRBV7-2 to TRBJ2-5, with D maybe TRBD1 (8 bases). The germline gives CDR1 SGHTA, CDR2 FQGNSA. The CDR3 has 14 residues. The V end lost 6 bases, the J end lost 2 bases, and 13 bases lay between the germline ends. In DNA, the CDR3 is TGTGCCAGCAGGCGGGGGACAGGTCAAGAGACCCAGTACTTC. Residues: CASRRGTGQETQYF.

CDR3 sequence: CATSDHDRSAGNIQYF. In DNA form, the CDR3 reads TGTGCCACCAGTGACCATGACAGATCTGCCGGGAACATTCAGTACTTC. The genes are TRBV24-1 and TRBJ2-4; weak D call: TRBD1 (5 bases). Germline CDR1 is KGHDR and CDR2 is SFDVKD. The CDR3 is made up of 16 amino acids. The V gene lost 4 bases and the J gene lost 7 bases, with 19 bases spanning the gap.

This clonotype turned up a few times. This chain uses TRBV12-3 or TRBV12-4 with TRBJ1-1; D not resolved. This CDR3 contains 15 residues. V was shortened by 5 bases and J by 0 bases, with 13 bases between the two germline ends. This chain's CDR3 is CASSPPRTLNTEAFF. Written as DNA, the CDR3 is TGTGCCAGCAGTCCCCCCAGAACCTTGAACACTGAAGCTTTCTTT.

This clonotype has at least ten counts. The J gene is TRBJ1-5, the V gene TRBV4-1, with 7 positions matching TRBD1. From germline, CDR1 is MGHRA and CDR2 YSYEKL. V shed 1 base and J 3 bases; nucleotides not matched to a gene: 9. There are 17 residues in the CDR3. DNA for the CDR3: TGCGCCAGCAGCCAAGCTCCTTACAGGGGAGTCAATCAGCCCCAGCATTTT. This gives the protein CASSQAPYRGVNQPQHF.

This sequence joins TRBV7-9 and TRBJ2-1; 12 bases match TRBD2. The V and J ends lost 4 bases and 6 bases, in that order; junction bases with no gene match: 7. This CDR3 region has 16 residues. Germline CDR1 SEHNR, CDR2 FQNEAQ (reference sequence). The chain's CDR3 is CASSSIGLAGLNEQFF. DNA for the CDR3: TGTGCCAGCAGCTCGATCGGACTAGCGGGACTCAATGAGCAGTTCTTC.

This clonotype was detected ten times or more. V gene TRBV7-2 combines with J gene TRBJ2-1, with 8 bases matching TRBD1. CDR3 size: 15 residues. V trimming: 5 bases; J trimming: 7 bases; junction bases outside the gene matches: 10. Germline V gene data show CDR1 as SGHTA and CDR2 as FQGNSA. The CDR3 spells CASSPYGRGRNEQFF. The DNA for the CDR3 is TGTGCCAGCAGCCCCTACGGCAGGGGGCGGAATGAGCAGTTCTTC.

The chain has TRBV7-6 and TRBJ2-1; no clear D. Germline V gene sequence: CDR1 SGHVS, CDR2 FNYEAQ. Trimming pared 5 bases from V and 4 bases from J, leaving 21 bases between. This CDR3 has 17 amino acids. CDR3 loop: CASSPQGVTVRYNEQFF. CDR3 nucleotide sequence: TGTGCCAGCAGCCCCCAAGGCGTGACTGTGCGTTACAATGAGCAGTTCTTC. Drawing the rest from reference TRBV7-6 and TRBJ2-1, the complete variable domain is GAGVSQSPRYKVTKRGQDVALRCDPISGHVSLYWYRQALGQGPEFLTYFNYEAQQDKSGLPNDRFSAERPEGSISTLTIQRTEQRDSAMYRCASSPQGVTVRYNEQFFGPGTRLTVL.

CDR3 region: CASSLLREGPGLPGANVLTF. In nucleotides, the CDR3 is TGTGCCAGCAGTCTCCTGAGAGAGGGTCCCGGTTTACCTGGGGCCAACGTCCTGACTTTC. The chain joins TRBV6-5 to TRBJ2-6; D is perhaps TRBD2 (5 bases). There are 20 residues in the CDR3. The V and J ends lost 5 bases and 2 bases respectively, with 25 bases between them. Germline values: CDR1 MNHEY, CDR2 SVGAGI.

The gene calls are TRBV18 and TRBJ2-5, with D perhaps matching TRBD1 or TRBD2 (5 bases each). V was clipped by 3 bases and J by 0 bases, with 17 bases between them. The CDR3 runs to 17 residues. Germline V gene lookup returns CDR1 KGHSH and CDR2 LQKENI. The CDR3 coding sequence is TGTGCCAGCTCACCCCCCAGAGGGGCGACAAACCAAGAGACCCAGTACTTC. Amino acid sequence: CASSPPRGATNQETQYF.